The sequence of this T cell receptor beta chain was determined in a study of T and B cells in COVID-19 patients. Whole-study context: Critical illness requiring mechanical ventilation or extracorporeal membrane oxygenation affected about 55% of the roughly 20 active-infection patients.

This clonotype rates as medium-sized. Its antigen is unidentified. The V end lost 1 base, the J end lost 5 bases, and 17 bases lay between the germline ends. The germline gives CDR1 MNHEY, CDR2 SMNVEV (reference sequence). This CDR3 spans 16 amino acids. The study, taken as a whole, reports: In COVID-19 patients, T cell receptor beta variable and joining gene use was reportedly strongly skewed. Highly clonal in active COVID-19, TRB repertoires exceeded healthy-donor diversity and richness at recovery.

Blood genomic DNA input for TRB amplification was 250-500 ng. TRB rearrangements were amplified by multiplex PCR with BIOMED2 TRB-A/B primers. TCRdb re-analysed the multiplex PCR reads in MiXCR, keeping a single row per CDR3 protein. The sample holds approximately 8,100 distinct CDR3 sequences, less than 35% seen once. Sequencing was carried out using blood. V and J are TRBV27 and TRBJ1-2; D is possibly TRBD1 (6 bases). The sequence was collected from a human donor with active COVID-19. CDR3: CASSLLISGGTYGYTF. CDR3 bases: TGTGCCAGCAGTTTATTGATAAGTGGAGGGACATATGGCTACACCTTC.